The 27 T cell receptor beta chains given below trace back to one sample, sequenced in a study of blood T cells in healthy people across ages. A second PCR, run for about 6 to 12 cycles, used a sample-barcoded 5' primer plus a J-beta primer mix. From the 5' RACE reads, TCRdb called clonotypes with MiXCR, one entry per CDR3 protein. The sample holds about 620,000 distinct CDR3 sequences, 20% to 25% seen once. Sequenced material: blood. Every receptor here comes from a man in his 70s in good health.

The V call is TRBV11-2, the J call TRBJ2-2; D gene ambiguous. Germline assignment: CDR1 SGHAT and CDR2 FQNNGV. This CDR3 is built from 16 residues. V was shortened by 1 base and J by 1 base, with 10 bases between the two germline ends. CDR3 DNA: TGTGCCAGCAGCTTAGGACCGGCGGTGAACACCGGGGAGCTGTTTTTT. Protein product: CASSLGPAVNTGELFF.

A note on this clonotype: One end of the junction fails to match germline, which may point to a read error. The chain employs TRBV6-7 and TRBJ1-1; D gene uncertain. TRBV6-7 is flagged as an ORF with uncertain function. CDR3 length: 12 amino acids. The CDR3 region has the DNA TGTGCCAGCAGTTACTCTGGACCTAACGAATCTTTT. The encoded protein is CASSYSGPNESF.

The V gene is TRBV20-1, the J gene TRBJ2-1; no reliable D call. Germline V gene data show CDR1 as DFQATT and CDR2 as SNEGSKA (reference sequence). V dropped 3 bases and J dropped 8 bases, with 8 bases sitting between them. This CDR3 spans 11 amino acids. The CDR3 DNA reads TGCAGTGCTAGCGCCAAGGATGAGCAGTTCTTC. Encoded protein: CSASAKDEQFF.

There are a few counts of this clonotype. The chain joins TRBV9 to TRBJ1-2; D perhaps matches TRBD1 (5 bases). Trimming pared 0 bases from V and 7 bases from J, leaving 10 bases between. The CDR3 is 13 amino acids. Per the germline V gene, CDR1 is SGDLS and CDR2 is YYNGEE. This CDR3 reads CASSVVQGGGYTF. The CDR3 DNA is TGTGCCAGCAGCGTAGTTCAGGGCGGTGGCTACACCTTC.

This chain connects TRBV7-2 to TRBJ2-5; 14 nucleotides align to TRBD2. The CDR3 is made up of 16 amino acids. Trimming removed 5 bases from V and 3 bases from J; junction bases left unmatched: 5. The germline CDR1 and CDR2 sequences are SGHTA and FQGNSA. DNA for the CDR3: TGTGCCAGCAGCCCCGTGGGACTAGCGGGAGAAGAGACCCAGTACTTC. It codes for CASSPVGLAGEETQYF.

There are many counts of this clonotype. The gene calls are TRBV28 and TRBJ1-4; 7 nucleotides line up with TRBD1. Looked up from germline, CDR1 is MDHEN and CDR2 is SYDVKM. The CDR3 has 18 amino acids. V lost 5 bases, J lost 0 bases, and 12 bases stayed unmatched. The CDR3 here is CASSPPTGIFTTNEKLFF. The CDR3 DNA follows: TGTGCCAGCAGTCCCCCGACAGGGATATTCACAACTAATGAAAAACTGTTTTTT.

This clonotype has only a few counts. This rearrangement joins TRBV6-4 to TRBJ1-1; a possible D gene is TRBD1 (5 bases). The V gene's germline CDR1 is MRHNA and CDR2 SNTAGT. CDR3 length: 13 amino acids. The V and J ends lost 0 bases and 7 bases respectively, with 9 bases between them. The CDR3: CASSDSSRDEAFF. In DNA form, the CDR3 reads TGTGCCAGCAGTGACTCGAGCAGGGATGAAGCTTTCTTT.

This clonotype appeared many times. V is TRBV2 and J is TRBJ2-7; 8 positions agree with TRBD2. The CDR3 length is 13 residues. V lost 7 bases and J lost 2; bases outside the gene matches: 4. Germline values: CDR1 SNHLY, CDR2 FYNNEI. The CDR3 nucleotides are TGTGCCAGCAAGGGACTAGAAGCCTACGAGCAGTACTTC. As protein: CASKGLEAYEQYF.

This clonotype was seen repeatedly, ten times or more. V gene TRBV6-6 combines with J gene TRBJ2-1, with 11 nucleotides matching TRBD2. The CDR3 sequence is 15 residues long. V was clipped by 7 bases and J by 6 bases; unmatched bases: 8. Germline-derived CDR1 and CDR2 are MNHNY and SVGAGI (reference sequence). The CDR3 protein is CASTLATSGANEQFF. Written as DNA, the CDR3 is TGTGCCAGCACTCTAGCGACTAGCGGGGCCAATGAGCAGTTCTTC.

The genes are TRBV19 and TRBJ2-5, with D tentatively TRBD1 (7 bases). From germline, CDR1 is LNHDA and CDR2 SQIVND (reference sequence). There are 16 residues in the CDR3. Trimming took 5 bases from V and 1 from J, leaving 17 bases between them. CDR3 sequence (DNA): TGTGCCAGTAGTGCACCGACAGGGAGGCCCCAAGAGACCCAGTACTTC. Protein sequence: CASSAPTGRPQETQYF.

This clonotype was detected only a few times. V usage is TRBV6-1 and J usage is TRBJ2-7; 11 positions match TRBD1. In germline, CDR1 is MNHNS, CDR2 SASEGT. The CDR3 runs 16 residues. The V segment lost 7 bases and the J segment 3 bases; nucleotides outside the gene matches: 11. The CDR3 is CASNRLTGTGGYEQYF. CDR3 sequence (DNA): TGTGCCAGCAACCGACTTACCGGGACAGGGGGCTACGAGCAGTACTTC.

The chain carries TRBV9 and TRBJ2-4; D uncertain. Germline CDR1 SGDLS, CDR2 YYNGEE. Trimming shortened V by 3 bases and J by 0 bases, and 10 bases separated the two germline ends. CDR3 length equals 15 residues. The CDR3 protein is CASSAELIAKNIQYF. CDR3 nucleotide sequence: TGTGCCAGCAGCGCAGAGTTAATAGCCAAAAACATTCAGTACTTC. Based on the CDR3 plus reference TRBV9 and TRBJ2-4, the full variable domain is DSGVTQTPKHLITATGQRVTLRCSPRSGDLSVYWYQQSLDQGLQFLIQYYNGEERAKGNILERFSAQQFPDLHSELNLSSLELGDSALYFCASSAELIAKNIQYFGAGTRLSVL.

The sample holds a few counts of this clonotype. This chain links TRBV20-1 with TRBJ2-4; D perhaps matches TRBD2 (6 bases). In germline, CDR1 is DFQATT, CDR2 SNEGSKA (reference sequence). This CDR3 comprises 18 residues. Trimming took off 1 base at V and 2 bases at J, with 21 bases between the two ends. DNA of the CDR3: TGCAGTGCTAGAGGACCGGGACTCGAGAGAAATTCCAAAAACATTCAGTACTTC. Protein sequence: CSARGPGLERNSKNIQYF.

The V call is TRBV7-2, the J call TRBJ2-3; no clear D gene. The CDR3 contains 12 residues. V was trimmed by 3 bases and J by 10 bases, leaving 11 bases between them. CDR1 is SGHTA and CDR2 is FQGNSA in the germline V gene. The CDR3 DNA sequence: TGTGCCAGCAGCTTGAAGAAACGCCCGCAGTATTTT. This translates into CASSLKKRPQYF.

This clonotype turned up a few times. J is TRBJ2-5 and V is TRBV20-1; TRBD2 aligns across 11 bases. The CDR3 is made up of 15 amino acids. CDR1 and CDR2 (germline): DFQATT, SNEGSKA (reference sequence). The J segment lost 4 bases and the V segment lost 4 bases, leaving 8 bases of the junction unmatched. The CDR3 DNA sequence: TGCAGTGCTAAAGATATAGCGGGAGGGGGAGAGACCCAGTACTTC. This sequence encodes CSAKDIAGGGETQYF.

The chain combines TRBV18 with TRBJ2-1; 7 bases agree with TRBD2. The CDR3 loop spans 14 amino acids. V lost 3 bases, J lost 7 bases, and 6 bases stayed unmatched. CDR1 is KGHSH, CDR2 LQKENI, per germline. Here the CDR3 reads CASSPRGDSNEQFF. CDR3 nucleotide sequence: TGTGCCAGCTCACCTCGGGGGGATAGTAATGAGCAGTTCTTC.

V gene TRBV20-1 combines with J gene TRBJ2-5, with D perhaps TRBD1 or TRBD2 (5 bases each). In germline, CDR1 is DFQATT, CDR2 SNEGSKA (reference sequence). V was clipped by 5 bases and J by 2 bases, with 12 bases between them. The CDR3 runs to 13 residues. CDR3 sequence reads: CSAGPEGQETQYF. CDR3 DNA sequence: TGCAGTGCTGGACCAGAGGGGCAAGAGACCCAGTACTTC.

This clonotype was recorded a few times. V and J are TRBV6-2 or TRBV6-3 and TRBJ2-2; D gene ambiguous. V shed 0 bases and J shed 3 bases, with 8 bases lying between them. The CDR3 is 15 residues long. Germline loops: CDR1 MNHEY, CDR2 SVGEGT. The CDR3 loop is CASSYSDGHTGELFF. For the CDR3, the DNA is TGTGCCAGCAGTTACTCCGACGGACACACCGGGGAGCTGTTTTTT.

CDR3 sequence: CAISESGRATTGELFF. In nucleotides, the CDR3 is TGTGCCATCAGTGAGTCTGGCAGGGCGACGACCGGGGAGCTGTTTTTT. The rearrangement links TRBV10-3 to TRBJ2-2; perhaps TRBD1 as D (5 bases). Germline CDR1 and CDR2: ENHRY and SYGVKD. This CDR3 region has 16 residues. The V and J ends lost 0 bases and 5 bases respectively, with 13 bases between them.

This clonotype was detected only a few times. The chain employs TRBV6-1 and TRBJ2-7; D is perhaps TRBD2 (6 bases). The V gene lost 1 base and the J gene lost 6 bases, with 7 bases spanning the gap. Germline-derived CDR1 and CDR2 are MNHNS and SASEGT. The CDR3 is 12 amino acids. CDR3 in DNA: TGTGCCAGCAGTGAAGGCGGGGTCGAGCAGTACTTC. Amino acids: CASSEGGVEQYF.

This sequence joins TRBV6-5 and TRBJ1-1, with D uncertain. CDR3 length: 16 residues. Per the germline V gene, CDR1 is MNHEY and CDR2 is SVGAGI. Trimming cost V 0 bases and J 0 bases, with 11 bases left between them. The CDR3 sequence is CASSYSLGSLNTEAFF. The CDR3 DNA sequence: TGTGCCAGCAGTTACTCCTTGGGCTCCCTGAACACTGAAGCTTTCTTT.

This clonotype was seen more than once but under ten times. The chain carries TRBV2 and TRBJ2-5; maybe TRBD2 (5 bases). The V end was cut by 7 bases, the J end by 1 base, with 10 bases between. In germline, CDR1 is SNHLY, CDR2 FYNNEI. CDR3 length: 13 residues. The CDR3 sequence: CASTSSPQETQYF. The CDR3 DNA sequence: TGTGCCAGCACTAGCAGCCCCCAAGAGACCCAGTACTTC. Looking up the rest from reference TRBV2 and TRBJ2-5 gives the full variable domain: EPEVTQTPSHQVTQMGQEVILRCVPISNHLYFYWYRQILGQKVEFLVSFYNNEISEKSEIFDDQFSVERPDGSNFTLKIRSTKLEDSAMYFCASTSSPQETQYFGPGTRLLVL.

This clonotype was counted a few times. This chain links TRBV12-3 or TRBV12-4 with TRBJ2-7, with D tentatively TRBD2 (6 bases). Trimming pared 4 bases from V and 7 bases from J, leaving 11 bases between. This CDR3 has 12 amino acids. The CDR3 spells CASSSGGWEQYF. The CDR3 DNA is TGTGCCAGCAGTTCCGGAGGGTGGGAGCAGTACTTC.

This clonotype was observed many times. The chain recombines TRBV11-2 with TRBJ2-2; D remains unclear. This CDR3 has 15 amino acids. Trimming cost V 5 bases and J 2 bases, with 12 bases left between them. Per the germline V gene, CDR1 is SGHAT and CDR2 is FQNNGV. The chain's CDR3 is CASSTSRRNTGELFF. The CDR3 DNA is TGTGCCAGCAGCACCTCAAGACGCAACACCGGGGAGCTGTTTTTT.

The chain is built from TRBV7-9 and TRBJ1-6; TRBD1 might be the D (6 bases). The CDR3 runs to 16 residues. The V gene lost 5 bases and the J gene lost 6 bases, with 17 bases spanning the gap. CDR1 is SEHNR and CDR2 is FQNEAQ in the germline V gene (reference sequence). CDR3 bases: TGTGCCAGCAGCCCGGCCGGGGGGCCTGGTAATTCACCCCTCCACTTT. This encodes CASSPAGGPGNSPLHF. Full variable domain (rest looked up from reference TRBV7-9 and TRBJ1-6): DTGVSQNPRHKITKRGQNVTFRCDPISEHNRLYWYRQTLGQGPEFLTYFQNEAQLEKSRLLSDRFSAERPKGSFSTLEIQRTEQGDSAMYLCASSPAGGPGNSPLHFGNGTRLTVT.

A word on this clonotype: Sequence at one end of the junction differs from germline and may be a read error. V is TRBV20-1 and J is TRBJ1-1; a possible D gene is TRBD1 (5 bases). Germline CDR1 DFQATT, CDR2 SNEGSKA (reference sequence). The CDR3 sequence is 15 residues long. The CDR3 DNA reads TGCAGTGCTAGAGTGGTGGGGAGGTCTGGGACTGAAGCTGTCTTT. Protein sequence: CSARVVGRSGTEAVF.

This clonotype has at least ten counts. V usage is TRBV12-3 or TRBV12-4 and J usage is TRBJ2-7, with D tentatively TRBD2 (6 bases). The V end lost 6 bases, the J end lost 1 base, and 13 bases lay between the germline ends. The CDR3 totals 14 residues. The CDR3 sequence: CASSLSGPSYEQYF. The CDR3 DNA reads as TGTGCCAGCAGCCTTAGCGGACCTTCCTACGAGCAGTACTTC.